Listed here are 27 T cell receptor beta chains from one sample, sequenced in a study of T cell responses to AZD1222 COVID-19 vaccine. Some clones are missing from TCRdb's copy, which holds only in-frame ones; the method was immunoSEQ multiplex PCR. The sample consists of 89,000 or so clones, 80% to 90% of them appearing once. This specimen was peripheral blood, taken on day 0 of AZD1222 vaccination. All receptors come from an adult in good health.

V and J are TRBV7-9 and TRBJ2-5, with D possibly matching TRBD2 (6 bases). Germline V lookup: CDR1 SEHNR, CDR2 FQNEAQ (reference sequence). V was shortened by 5 bases and J by 5 bases, with 24 bases between the two germline ends. The CDR3 loop spans 17 amino acids. The CDR3, as DNA: TGTGCCAGCAGCACTAGGCCAACAGGCGGGAAGGAGGAGACCCAGTACTTC. It codes for CASSTRPTGGKEETQYF. Full variable domain (missing parts from reference TRBV7-9 and TRBJ2-5): DTGVSQNPRHKITKRGQNVTFRCDPISEHNRLYWYRQTLGQGPEFLTYFQNEAQLEKSRLLSDRFSAERPKGSFSTLEIQRTEQGDSAMYLCASSTRPTGGKEETQYFGPGTRLLVL.

This clone was seen a handful of times. The chain is built from TRBV28 and TRBJ1-2, with TRBD1 matching 10 bases. The germline V gene encodes CDR1 MDHEN and CDR2 SYDVKM. The CDR3 spans 17 residues. J was trimmed by 4 bases and V by 5 bases; bases with no gene match: 13. CDR3 coding DNA: TGTGCCAGCAGTGCCCCCGGGACAGGGGACGGCGTCTATGGCTACACCTTC. It encodes CASSAPGTGDGVYGYTF.

The chain is built from TRBV7-2 and TRBJ1-1; D is possibly TRBD1 (5 bases). From germline, CDR1 is SGHTA and CDR2 FQGNSA. CDR3 length equals 14 residues. With 6 bases removed from V and 0 bases from J, the gap between germline ends came to 11 bases. CDR3 in DNA: TGTGCCAGCAGGACGATAGGGGTGAACACTGAAGCTTTCTTT. This gives the protein CASRTIGVNTEAFF.

V usage is TRBV7-3 and J usage is TRBJ2-7; D is uncertain. V lost 2 bases and J lost 3, with 8 bases in between. CDR1 is SGHTA, CDR2 FQGTGA, per germline. CDR3 length: 13 amino acids. The CDR3 protein is CASSLDLHYEQYF. CDR3 DNA sequence: TGTGCCAGCAGCTTAGACCTGCACTACGAGCAGTACTTC. The variable domain in full, with the rest retrieved from reference TRBV7-3 and TRBJ2-7, is GAGVSQTPSNKVTEKGKYVELRCDPISGHTALYWYRQSLGQGPEFLIYFQGTGAADDSGLPNDRFFAVRPEGSVSTLKIQRTERGDSAVYLCASSLDLHYEQYFGPGTRLTVT.

J is TRBJ2-7 and V is TRBV28, with D possibly matching TRBD2 (6 bases). This CDR3 is built from 14 residues. Germline-derived CDR1 and CDR2 are MDHEN and SYDVKM. V lost 3 bases to trimming and J lost 2 bases, with 11 bases between them. Here the CDR3 reads CASSFGRPPYEQYF. DNA for the CDR3: TGTGCCAGCAGTTTTGGGAGGCCGCCCTACGAGCAGTACTTC.

The rearrangement links TRBV13 to TRBJ2-3; D unresolved. CDR3 length equals 18 residues. Deletions cut 2 bases from V and 4 bases from J, with 22 bases between. Germline CDR1 reads PRHDT; CDR2 reads FYEKMQ (reference sequence). CDR3 sequence: CASSLKGYGGSGADTQYF. CDR3 DNA sequence: TGTGCCAGCAGCTTAAAAGGTTATGGCGGTTCAGGCGCAGATACGCAGTATTTT.

This clone appeared a few times. The genes are TRBV6-5 and TRBJ1-5; D not resolved. The CDR3 totals 15 residues. CDR1 and CDR2 (germline): MNHEY, SVGAGI. The ends were cut back, 6 bases at V and 4 bases at J, with 16 bases in the middle. The CDR3 spells CASRQIGRQNQPQHF. CDR3 DNA sequence: TGTGCCAGCAGACAAATAGGACGGCAGAATCAGCCCCAGCATTTT.

As DNA, the CDR3 is TGTGCCAGCAGCTTAGTGGGCCGAGCGGGAGGGTCCTACAATGAGCAGTTCTTC. Translated: CASSLVGRAGGSYNEQFF. The chain links TRBV11-2 to TRBJ2-1, with TRBD2 identical over 10 bases. CDR1 is SGHAT, CDR2 FQNNGV, per germline. V lost 1 base, J lost 1 base, and 7 bases stayed unmatched. The CDR3 is made up of 18 amino acids.

The gene calls are TRBV6-2 or TRBV6-3 and TRBJ2-3, with D tentatively TRBD1 (6 bases). Trimming stripped 2 bases from V and 8 bases from J, with 17 bases between. The CDR3 runs to 15 residues. Germline assignment: CDR1 MNHEY and CDR2 SVGEGT. This chain's CDR3 is CASSYVGRGTGTQYF. In DNA, the CDR3 is TGTGCCAGCAGTTACGTGGGCAGGGGAACGGGTACGCAGTATTTT.

The chain links TRBV7-9 to TRBJ2-1, with D perhaps TRBD2 (6 bases). Trimming shortened V by 8 bases and J by 1 base, and 15 bases separated the two germline ends. There are 15 residues in the CDR3. The germline V gene encodes CDR1 SEHNR and CDR2 FQNEAQ (reference sequence). The CDR3 here is CASGGNAGSYNEQFF. The CDR3 DNA sequence: TGTGCCAGCGGGGGTAACGCGGGGTCCTACAATGAGCAGTTCTTC.

V is TRBV28 and J is TRBJ1-5, with D maybe TRBD1 (6 bases). The CDR3 has 16 residues. V was clipped by 6 bases and J by 1 base, with 16 bases between them. From germline, CDR1 is MDHEN and CDR2 SYDVKM. The CDR3 spells CASSRAGAASNQPQHF. CDR3 DNA sequence: TGTGCCAGCAGCCGAGCGGGGGCGGCCAGCAATCAGCCCCAGCATTTT.

The J gene is TRBJ2-2, the V gene TRBV24-1, with 12 bases fitting TRBD2. V was clipped by 0 bases and J by 0 bases; unmatched bases: 4. This CDR3 has 19 residues. Germline V gives CDR1 KGHDR, CDR2 SFDVKD. As DNA, the CDR3 is TGTGCCACCAGTGATTTGTGGACTAGCGGGACGACGAACACCGGGGAGCTGTTTTTT. This codes for CATSDLWTSGTTNTGELFF.

This clone occurred once. The chain combines TRBV24-1 with TRBJ2-5; the match to TRBD1 covers 10 bases. This CDR3 region has 14 residues. In germline, CDR1 is KGHDR, CDR2 SFDVKD. V lost 7 bases and J lost 4; bases outside the gene matches: 5. CDR3 DNA sequence: TGTGCCACCAGGGAGACAGGGGGCGTAGAGACCCAGTACTTC. Translation: CATRETGGVETQYF.

The chain has TRBV11-2 and TRBJ2-5; 9 nucleotides align to TRBD1. CDR1 and CDR2 (germline): SGHAT, FQNNGV. This CDR3 region has 16 residues. The J segment lost 5 bases and the V segment lost 5 bases, leaving 12 bases of the junction unmatched. The CDR3 spells CASSPPGQGMWETQYF. CDR3 bases: TGTGCCAGCAGCCCTCCCGGACAGGGGATGTGGGAGACCCAGTACTTC. The full variable domain, with the rest looked up from reference TRBV11-2 and TRBJ2-5, is EAGVAQSPRYKIIEKRQSVAFWCNPISGHATLYWYQQILGQGPKLLIQFQNNGVVDDSQLPKDRFSAERLKGVDSTLKIQPAKLEDSAVYLCASSPPGQGMWETQYFGPGTRLLVL.

The chain recombines TRBV3-1 (or the pseudogene TRBV3-2) with TRBJ1-6; TRBD1 is a possible D gene (5 bases). V lost 0 bases and J 7 bases, leaving 13 bases between the germline ends. CDR3 length: 16 residues. The germline V gene encodes CDR1 LGHDT and CDR2 YNNKEL (reference sequence). The CDR3 protein is CASSQELGRGNSPLHF. CDR3 sequence (DNA): TGTGCCAGCAGCCAAGAGCTGGGGCGTGGGAATTCACCCCTCCACTTT.

This clone appeared once. The V call is TRBV4-2, the J call TRBJ2-1; D gene ambiguous. Trimming took off 3 bases at V and 6 bases at J, with 9 bases between the two ends. The CDR3 loop spans 13 amino acids. Per germline, CDR1 LGHNA and CDR2 YNFKEQ. The CDR3 DNA reads TGTGCCAGCAGCCACCTCCCTCCCAATGAGCAGTTCTTC. This gives the protein CASSHLPPNEQFF.

The chain recombines TRBV28 with TRBJ1-2; possibly TRBD1 for D (5 bases). The CDR3 is 14 residues long. Germline values: CDR1 MDHEN, CDR2 SYDVKM. The ends were cut back, 6 bases at V and 8 bases at J, with 19 bases in the middle. This CDR3 is CASSLGTWALGYTF. DNA for the CDR3: TGTGCCAGCAGCCTCGGGACTTGGGCGTTAGGCTACACCTTC.

The chain employs TRBV19 and TRBJ2-5, with a tentative D call TRBD2 (5 bases). V lost 4 bases and J 5 bases, leaving 17 bases between the germline ends. Germline values: CDR1 LNHDA, CDR2 SQIVND (reference sequence). The CDR3 contains 15 residues. The chain's CDR3 is CASSRSLARVETQYF. CDR3 DNA sequence: TGTGCCAGTAGTAGATCCTTAGCGCGAGTGGAGACCCAGTACTTC. The full variable domain, in which reference TRBV19 and TRBJ2-5 provide the parts outside the CDR3, is DGGITQSPKYLFRKEGQNVTLSCEQNLNHDAMYWYRQDPGQGLRLIYYSQIVNDFQKGDIAEGYSVSREKKESFPLTVTSAQKNPTAFYLCASSRSLARVETQYFGPGTRLLVL.

V usage is TRBV19 and J usage is TRBJ2-7, with D perhaps TRBD2 (5 bases). The CDR3 sequence is 16 residues long. Looked up from germline, CDR1 is LNHDA and CDR2 is SQIVND (reference sequence). Trimming left V 1 base short and J 2 bases short, with 15 bases between. Here the CDR3 reads CASSIVSGLGAYEQYF. In DNA, the CDR3 is TGTGCCAGTAGTATAGTTTCAGGACTCGGCGCCTACGAGCAGTACTTC.

In DNA form, the CDR3 reads TGTGCCAGCACCTCAGCCAGAATCGCCACAGATACGCAGTATTTT. Amino acid sequence: CASTSARIATDTQYF. This chain uses TRBV7-2 with TRBJ2-3; no clear D gene. Trimming shortened V by 7 bases and J by 2 bases, and 16 bases separated the two germline ends. The germline V gene encodes CDR1 SGHTA and CDR2 FQGNSA. The CDR3 is made up of 15 amino acids.

This rearrangement joins TRBV24-1 to TRBJ2-5; tentative D call: TRBD1 (6 bases). From germline, CDR1 is KGHDR and CDR2 SFDVKD. V dropped 3 bases and J dropped 5 bases, with 15 bases sitting between them. The length of the CDR3 is 15 residues. CDR3 protein: CATSDKTGSTETQYF. For the CDR3, the DNA is TGTGCCACCAGTGATAAAACAGGGAGTACGGAGACCCAGTACTTC.

The chain couples TRBV5-1 to TRBJ2-7; TRBD2 aligns across 9 bases. The length of the CDR3 is 16 residues. The germline CDR1 and CDR2 sequences are SGHRS and YFSETQ. CDR3 sequence (DNA): TGCCCCACCAGCGAACTCGCGGGGGGGGCCCCCTACGAGCAGTACTTC. Protein sequence: CPTSELAGGAPYEQYF.

The chain employs TRBV6-2 or TRBV6-3 and TRBJ2-1, with 12 positions matching TRBD2. Looked up from germline, CDR1 is MNHEY and CDR2 is SVGEGT. The CDR3 totals 15 residues. Losses at the gene ends were 6 bases for V and 3 bases for J; bases not matched to a gene: 3. The CDR3 bases are TGTGCCAGCAGCCCGACTAGCGGGGGCTACAATGAGCAGTTCTTC. This encodes CASSPTSGGYNEQFF.

This CDR3 reads CASSDTGASGRTGELFF. DNA for the CDR3: TGTGCCAGCAGTGACACGGGGGCCTCGGGTCGGACCGGGGAGCTGTTTTTT. The genes are TRBV25-1 and TRBJ2-2; tentatively, D is TRBD1 or TRBD2 (6 bases each). Germline loops: CDR1 MGHDK, CDR2 SYGVNS. The ends were cut back, 3 bases at V and 5 bases at J, with 19 bases in the middle. The CDR3 runs to 17 residues.

V is TRBV9 and J is TRBJ1-2; D is possibly TRBD1 (5 bases). V lost 0 bases to trimming and J lost 8 bases, with 17 bases between them. The germline CDR1 and CDR2 sequences are SGDLS and YYNGEE. The CDR3 consists of 15 residues. CDR3 residues: CASSVATGGVEGYTF. DNA of the CDR3: TGTGCCAGCAGCGTAGCTACTGGAGGGGTTGAAGGCTACACCTTC.

The V call is TRBV7-9, the J call TRBJ2-7; D is possibly TRBD1 or TRBD2 (5 bases each). Per germline, CDR1 SEHNR and CDR2 FQNEAQ (reference sequence). V dropped 6 bases and J dropped 6 bases, with 12 bases sitting between them. This CDR3 region has 12 residues. CDR3 nucleotides: TGTGCCAGCAGGGTGAGGGGTGGCGAGCAGTACTTC. It encodes CASRVRGGEQYF.

V gene TRBV27 combines with J gene TRBJ2-5, with 9 bases identical to TRBD1. CDR1 and CDR2 (germline): MNHEY, SMNVEV (reference sequence). The CDR3 consists of 12 residues. V lost 7 bases to trimming and J lost 11 bases; unmatched junction nucleotides: 8. The CDR3 bases are TGTGCCAGCAAGACAGGGGGAGCTCCGCAGTACTTC. Translation gives CASKTGGAPQYF.